This T cell receptor (beta chain) was sequenced during a study of CD8 T cells in ankylosing spondylitis. TCRdb fed the 5' RACE reads into MiXCR, producing one record per CDR3 protein. The sample holds about 500,000 distinct CDR3 sequences; approximately 11% are singletons and the top ten take 6.8%. Notes on this clonotype: Its specificity is not known.

General study points: The study identified a TCR beta motif of several highly homologous variants that appeared characteristic of ankylosing spondylitis blood.

Trimming at V came to 1 base and at J to 2 bases, leaving 5 bases not matched to a gene. Germline V gene lookup returns CDR1 SGHVS and CDR2 FNYEAQ. This CDR3 is built from 16 residues. The chain recombines TRBV7-6 with TRBJ2-1, with 7 bases that match TRBD1. The sequence was obtained from a male donor with ankylosing spondylitis. The specimen sequenced was blood, either unsorted or a sorted T cell fraction (not recorded which). CDR3 DNA: TGTGCCAGCAGCTTAGGAACAGGGGCCCCCTACAATGAGCAGTTCTTC. Amino acids: CASSLGTGAPYNEQFF. Full variable domain (remainder filled in from reference TRBV7-6 and TRBJ2-1): GAGVSQSPRYKVTKRGQDVALRCDPISGHVSLYWYRQALGQGPEFLTYFNYEAQQDKSGLPNDRFSAERPEGSISTLTIQRTEQRDSAMYRCASSLGTGAPYNEQFFGPGTRLTVL.